Listed below are T cell receptor beta chains from one sample, sequenced in a study of cytomegalovirus exposure and HLA in healthy donors. The data were produced by immunoSEQ multiplex PCR, yet TCRdb's version contains in-frame clones alone and is incomplete. The sample has about 39,000 clones. Sequenced input: PBMCs. The receptors shown here come from a woman aged 25 to 39 in good health and CMV-seropositive. CDR3s include the opening cysteine and the closing phenylalanine or tryptophan. The order of the fields is D gene, V gene, J gene, CDR3 protein, CDR3 DNA. D genes are given only for firm matches.

NA	TRBV28	TRBJ1-5	CASSPAGTNLGQPQHF	TGTGCCAGCAGTCCCGCCGGGACAAATCTTGGTCAGCCCCAGCATTTT
NA	TRBV5-4	TRBJ1-1	CASEADTGTSEAFF	TGTGCCAGCGAGGCGGATACAGGGACCTCTGAAGCTTTCTTT
TRBD2	TRBV7-9	TRBJ2-7	CASSLPAGVTYEQYF	TGTGCCAGCAGCTTACCAGCGGGGGTGACCTACGAGCAGTACTTC
NA	TRBV5-5	TRBJ2-5	CASSAPFRDRKETQYF	TGTGCCAGCAGCGCCCCATTCCGGGATAGAAAGGAGACCCAGTACTTC
TRBD2	TRBV5-8	TRBJ2-3	CASSPRTSSSTDTQYF	TGTGCCAGCAGCCCGCGGACTAGTTCAAGCACAGATACGCAGTATTTT
NA	TRBV6-6	TRBJ1-6	CASSPTPRRPLHF	TGTGCCAGCAGCCCCACCCCGAGGCGGCCCCTCCACTTT
NA	TRBV11-2	TRBJ2-7	CASSPGAGTARAYEQYF	TGTGCCAGCAGCCCAGGGGCCGGGACGGCCAGGGCCTACGAGCAGTACTTC
NA	TRBV30	TRBJ2-1	CAWSDSLQGGDEQFF	TGTGCCTGGAGTGATTCCCTGCAGGGCGGAGATGAGCAGTTCTTC
NA	TRBV7-2	TRBJ1-1	CASSLNPRNTEAFF	TGTGCCAGCAGCTTAAATCCCAGGAACACTGAAGCTTTCTTT
NA	TRBV19	TRBJ1-1	CASSIGITENTEAFF	TGTGCCAGTAGTATCGGGATTACTGAGAACACTGAAGCTTTCTTT